The clone carrying this T cell receptor (beta chain) was detected once. At one of its ends the junction is not consistent with the germline gene, which may arise from a read error. The data were taken from a study of blood T cell repertoires in COVID-19. Study-level background: Sources were T cells, B-cell-depleted T cells, or PBMCs; the material itself was cDNA or gDNA.

Germline CDR1 is SGHDT and CDR2 is YYEEEE. The CDR3 is made up of 15 amino acids. Per the authors' pipeline: Estimates of nucleated cell counts were drawn from the amplification of reference gene primers. The protocol was immunoSEQ multiplex PCR, while the TCRdb copy is restricted to in-frame clones and leaves out a portion. V, J and clone size reflect that table, while D and trimming were determined from the DNA. The sample yields 200,000 to 300,000 clones, approximately 86% seen once. The chain is built from TRBV5-6 and TRBJ1-5, with D maybe TRBD1 (5 bases). Sequencing used peripheral blood. This TCR came from a man aged 25 to 40 with active or convalescent COVID-19. The chain's CDR3 is CASSLGDSSNQPQHF. The CDR3 DNA follows: TGTGCCAGCAGTTTGGGTGACAGTTCAAATCAGCCCCAGCATTTT. The full variable domain, completed using reference TRBV5-6 and TRBJ1-5, is DAGVTQSPTHLIKTRGQQVTLRCSPKSGHDTVSWYQQALGQGPQFIFQYYEEEERQRGNFPDRFSGHQFPNYSSELNVNALLLGDSALYLCASSLGDSSNQPQHFGDGTRLSIL.